One and the same sample provided the 13 T cell receptor beta chains below, sequenced in a study of identical twins. In TCRdb, the 5' RACE reads were re-called with MiXCR into one record per CDR3 protein. The table has approximately 630,000 distinct CDR3 sequences, roughly 7.1% seen once. These same records also appear under a second study, on yellow fever vaccine responses in identical twins.

The sequenced sample was PBMCs. The receptors were sampled from a young woman in good health.

In its sample, this clonotype was seen a few times. The chain recombines TRBV2 with TRBJ2-1; TRBD2 agrees at 8 bases. Germline-derived CDR1 and CDR2 are SNHLY and FYNNEI. This CDR3 contains 13 residues. V trimming: 7 bases; J trimming: 15 bases; junction bases outside the gene matches: 14. CDR3 DNA: TGTGCCAGCACCGGGACTAGATCGGAGTCTCCGTTCTTC. Translation gives CASTGTRSESPFF.

This clonotype was detected a few times. The J gene is TRBJ2-1, the V gene TRBV28, with TRBD2 matching over 9 bases. CDR3 size: 17 residues. V lost 6 bases to trimming and J lost 4 bases; unmatched junction nucleotides: 13. Germline V gene data show CDR1 as MDHEN and CDR2 as SYDVKM. DNA of the CDR3: TGTGCCAGCAGCCCCTCGGCCTTGACTAGCGGTTACAATGAGCAGTTCTTC. Translation gives CASSPSALTSGYNEQFF.

This clonotype has a count of ten or more. The chain carries TRBV5-1 and TRBJ2-2; D uncertain. The CDR3 runs to 14 residues. Germline CDR1 is SGHRS and CDR2 is YFSETQ. V was cut by 0 bases and J by 1 base, with 4 bases left in between. In DNA form, the CDR3 reads TGCGCCAGCAGCTTGGAGGTGAACACCGGGGAGCTGTTTTTT. Translating gives CASSLEVNTGELFF.

Only a few counts were recorded for this clonotype. The genes are TRBV7-9 and TRBJ1-2, with TRBD1 matching over 10 bases. Germline V gene lookup returns CDR1 SEHNR and CDR2 FQNEAQ (reference sequence). CDR3 length: 17 residues. V gave up 6 bases and J gave up 3 bases; unmatched junction bases: 13. The DNA of the CDR3 is TGTGCCAGCAGTTACCTATTGACAGGGGGCTTGGACTATGGCTACACCTTC. Protein: CASSYLLTGGLDYGYTF.

V is TRBV15 and J is TRBJ1-1, with D hard to call. CDR3 length equals 13 residues. V gave up 4 bases and J gave up 4 bases, with 10 bases separating them. CDR1 is LNHNV and CDR2 is YYDKDF in the germline V gene (reference sequence). Written as DNA, the CDR3 is TGTGCCACCAGCACTTCACTCATCACTGAAGCTTTCTTT. Translation: CATSTSLITEAFF.

In its sample, this clonotype was seen a few times. V and J are TRBV20-1 and TRBJ2-1; 15 bases map to TRBD2. The CDR3 is made up of 15 amino acids. Germline CDR1 is DFQATT and CDR2 is SNEGSKA (reference sequence). After removal of 5 bases from V and 4 bases from J, the junction contained 3 bases not matched to a gene. In nucleotides, the CDR3 is TGCAGTGCTTGGGGACTAGCGGGGGGATACAATGAGCAGTTCTTC. It translates to CSAWGLAGGYNEQFF.

Only a few counts were recorded for this clonotype. V usage is TRBV5-1 and J usage is TRBJ1-4; possible D gene TRBD1, 5 bases. The germline V gene has CDR1 SGHRS and CDR2 YFSETQ. V was trimmed by 0 bases and J by 3 bases, leaving 9 bases between them. CDR3 size: 15 residues. The CDR3 DNA is TGCGCCAGCAGCTTGGCCGGGGGATCTAATGAAAAACTGTTTTTT. It is translated as CASSLAGGSNEKLFF.

Many counts were recorded for this clonotype. The chain joins TRBV10-3 to TRBJ2-7; TRBD1 matches at 7 bases. J gave up 9 bases and V 4 bases, and 9 bases lay outside the gene matches. CDR3 length equals 13 residues. Germline CDR1 reads ENHRY; CDR2 reads SYGVKD. CDR3 sequence: CAISGSEQGPQYV. CDR3 nucleotide sequence: TGTGCCATCAGTGGATCAGAACAGGGGCCGCAGTACGTC.

This clonotype appeared a few times. This sequence joins TRBV28 and TRBJ1-3, with 7 bases aligning to TRBD1. The CDR3 spans 17 residues. V was pared by 3 bases and J by 7 bases, with 15 bases of the junction left unmatched. Germline lookup yields CDR1 MDHEN and CDR2 SYDVKM. In DNA form, the CDR3 reads TGTGCCAGCAGTTTCCATGGGGGGACAGCTCAAGGGAACACCATATATTTT. This translates into CASSFHGGTAQGNTIYF.

J is TRBJ2-3 and V is TRBV3-1; the match to TRBD2 covers 11 bases. V lost 7 bases to trimming and J lost 2 bases; unmatched junction nucleotides: 8. From germline, CDR1 is LGHDT and CDR2 YNNKEL (reference sequence). This CDR3 has 16 amino acids. In DNA form, the CDR3 reads TGTGCCAGCAACTACGGGACTAGCGGCCCCACAGATACGCAGTATTTT. Amino acid sequence: CASNYGTSGPTDTQYF.

This clonotype was seen a few times. The CDR3 region is CASSPQRKGGAGELFF. As DNA, the CDR3 is TGTGCCAGCAGCCCCCAAAGGAAGGGGGGGGCCGGGGAGCTGTTTTTT. The chain uses TRBV7-7 and TRBJ2-2; maybe TRBD2 (7 bases). This CDR3 has 16 amino acids. V was pared by 5 bases and J by 6 bases, with 19 bases between. Germline CDR1 reads SSHAT; CDR2 reads FNYEAQ (reference sequence). Complete variable domain (other parts from reference TRBV7-7 and TRBJ2-2): GAGVSQSPRYKVTKRGQDVTLRCDPISSHATLYWYQQALGQGPEFLTYFNYEAQPDKSGLPSDRFSAERPEGSISTLTIQRTEQRDSAMYRCASSPQRKGGAGELFFGEGSRLTVL.

The chain uses TRBV20-1 and TRBJ2-1, with TRBD2 matching over 10 bases. Germline CDR1 is DFQATT and CDR2 is SNEGSKA (reference sequence). V was pared by 1 base and J by 3 bases, with 0 bases of the junction left unmatched. CDR3 size: 14 residues. The CDR3 DNA is TGCAGTGCTAGAGGGACTAGCGGCTACAATGAGCAGTTCTTC. This encodes CSARGTSGYNEQFF.

This clonotype was seen more than once but under ten times. The genes are TRBV24-1 and TRBJ2-5; no reliable D call. The CDR3 runs to 12 residues. The germline V and J ends were trimmed by 3 bases and 5 bases, with 6 bases remaining between them. In germline, CDR1 is KGHDR, CDR2 SFDVKD. The CDR3 loop reads CATSDRLETQYF. The CDR3 DNA is TGTGCCACCAGTGATCGACTGGAGACCCAGTACTTC.